This T cell receptor (beta chain) was captured in a study of CD8+CD57+ T cells in acquired aplastic anemia. Overall study results and limits: Comparison of patients with controls identified 25 to 35 shared CD8+ CDR3 sequences.

There are a few counts of this clonotype. The antigen remains undetermined. TCR beta VDJ and CDR3 profiles were obtained from a genomic DNA template. TCRdb analysed the reads with MiXCR anew, one entry per CDR3 protein. Of about 160,000 distinct CDR3 sequences in the sample, around 50% were seen once. Patients chosen for sequencing had shown CD8+CD57+ cell expansion by flow cytometry. V was clipped by 2 bases and J by 6 bases; unmatched bases: 4. This CDR3 is built from 16 residues. Sequencing input: sorted CD4+, CD8+, or CD8+CD57+ T cells (not recorded which) from PBMCs. The chain links TRBV12-3 or TRBV12-4 to TRBJ2-1; 13 nucleotides match TRBD2. This TCR derives from a human donor with aplastic anemia. CDR3 protein: CASSLLTSGRGNEQFF. CDR3 coding DNA: TGTGCCAGCAGTTTACTCACTAGCGGGAGGGGCAATGAGCAGTTCTTC.